The rows below give T cell receptor beta chains drawn from one sample of a study of regulatory T cells in long-lasting Graves disease. From the multiplex PCR reads, TCRdb called clonotypes with MiXCR, one entry per CDR3 protein. The repertoire holds 300,000 to 400,000 distinct CDR3 sequences, with roughly a sixth as singletons. The specimen was peripheral blood mononuclear cells (PBMCs), collected at new diagnosis, from a patient treated with antithyroid drugs. These receptors originate from a female donor with Graves disease. Each CDR3 is given with its conserved first and last residue. D genes are given only for firm matches. Clone size appears in some rows only: once, few, many, or a class for an expanded clone.

TRBV2,.,TRBJ2-2,many,TGTGCCAGCAGTGTAGGGGTATCCGGGGAGCTGTTTTTT,CASSVGVSGELFF
TRBV19,.,TRBJ2-3,.,TGTGCCAGTACTGAACAGCCAGCCCCTTACGGCACAGATACGCAGTATTTT,CASTEQPAPYGTDTQYF
TRBV20-1,.,TRBJ2-5,many,TGCAGTGCTAGAGGGGAGCGGGCAACTCAAGAGACCCAGTACTTC,CSARGERATQETQYF
TRBV12-3/TRBV12-4,.,TRBJ2-3,few,TGTGCCAGCAATTCCGGAATAGCGAGAGGGCCCTCTAGGGATACGCAGTATTTT,CASNSGIARGPSRDTQYF
TRBV2,TRBD1,TRBJ2-2,many,TGTGCCAGCAGCGTCAGGGACAGTCAGACTCCAATCGGGGAGCTGTTTTTT,CASSVRDSQTPIGELFF
TRBV18,.,TRBJ2-1,.,TGTGCCAGCTCACCACCGGGGACGGAATACTACAATGAGCAGTTCTTC,CASSPPGTEYYNEQFF
TRBV27,.,TRBJ2-7,.,TGTGCCGGCAGTTTAGGCTTTCGGGGGGCTCGGCGCGAGCAGTACTTC,CAGSLGFRGARREQYF
TRBV19,TRBD2,TRBJ2-2,.,TGTGCCAGTAGTACCGGGACTAGCGGGACTACCGGGGGGCTGTTTTTT,CASSTGTSGTTGGLFF
TRBV9,.,TRBJ1-6,few,TGTGCCAGCAGCGTAGCACAGACCGAGAGCTCCTATAATTCACCCCTCCACTTT,CASSVAQTESSYNSPLHF
TRBV13,.,TRBJ2-5,many,TGTGCCTCGGCGGACCAAGAGACCCAGTACTTC,CASADQETQYF
TRBV9,TRBD2,TRBJ2-7,many,TGTGCCAGCAGCGTTCGACTAGCCCCAGTCTACGAGCAGTACTTC,CASSVRLAPVYEQYF
TRBV18,.,TRBJ1-1,many,TGTGCCAGCTCCGGGGGAGATGGACAAGGGGCTTTCTTT,CASSGGDGQGAFF
TRBV4-1,.,TRBJ2-3,many,TGCGCCAGCAGCCAAGCTAGCGGCACAGATACGCAGTATTTT,CASSQASGTDTQYF
TRBV28,TRBD2,TRBJ2-5,many,TGTGCCAGCAGTCTCCTTGGGGGACTAGCGGGAGGACAAGAGACCCAGTACTTC,CASSLLGGLAGGQETQYF
TRBV28,.,TRBJ1-6,many,TGTGCCAGCAGCTCCCGGACGGGTCTGTTAATAGCCCTCCACTTT,CASSSRTGLLIALHF
TRBV7-2,.,TRBJ2-3,many,TGTGCCAGCACCCTCGCGACGCACAGCACAGATACGCAGTATTTT,CASTLATHSTDTQYF
TRBV11-2,.,TRBJ1-3,many,TGTGCCAGCAGCTTAGTAGCATTCCGAAACACCATATATTTT,CASSLVAFRNTIYF
TRBV19,TRBD1,TRBJ1-1,.,TGTGCCAGTAGTATAAGGGCGGTTTTGGTGGCAGGGGGGCCGAACACTGAAGCTTTCTTT,CASSIRAVLVAGGPNTEAFF
TRBV19,TRBD2,TRBJ2-1,few,TGTGCCAGTAGTAAGACTAGCGGTGTGGCGTACAATGAGCAGTTCTTC,CASSKTSGVAYNEQFF
TRBV27,.,TRBJ1-6,few,TGTGCCAGCAGGTCGCCGGGTTCCTATAATTCACCCCTCCACTTT,CASRSPGSYNSPLHF
TRBV18,TRBD1,TRBJ1-4,.,TGTGCCAGCTCACCCCAGGGGGCTTGGACTAATGAAAAACTGTTTTTT,CASSPQGAWTNEKLFF
TRBV20-1,TRBD2,TRBJ2-1,many,TGCAGTGCTAGCGGGACTAGAGACAATGAGCAGTTCTTC,CSASGTRDNEQFF
TRBV24-1,TRBD2,TRBJ2-1,few,TGTGCCACCAGTGACCCCACTAGCGGGGACTACAATGAGCAGTTCTTC,CATSDPTSGDYNEQFF
TRBV30,.,TRBJ1-1,.,TGTGCCTGGAGTGTTGGGAGGTACACTGAAGCTTTCTTT,CAWSVGRYTEAFF
TRBV20-1,TRBD2,TRBJ2-1,.,TGCAGGCGGAGTTCTAGCGGAGGTTCCTCCTACAATGAGCAGTTCTTC,CRRSSSGGSSYNEQFF
TRBV6-2/TRBV6-3,.,TRBJ2-1,many,TGTGCCAGCAGTTACTTAGATTTCTCCAATGAGCAGTTCTTC,CASSYLDFSNEQFF
TRBV10-3,.,TRBJ2-2,many,TGTGCCATCACGCGAGGATTAACCGGGGAGCTGTTTTTT,CAITRGLTGELFF
TRBV20-1,.,TRBJ1-5,many,TGCAGTGCTAGAGATCGGGGGCAGGGCGCGGATCAGCCCCAGCATTTT,CSARDRGQGADQPQHF
TRBV19,.,TRBJ2-1,.,TGTGCCAGTGGGGACTTTCACAATGAGCAGTTCTTC,CASGDFHNEQFF
TRBV5-1,.,TRBJ2-3,many,TGCGCCAGCAGCTCACTCGAGCTCCAAGATACGCAGTATTTT,CASSSLELQDTQYF
TRBV7-2,.,TRBJ2-2,.,TGTGCCAGCAGCTTAACCCCCCCTACCGGGGAGCTGTTTTTT,CASSLTPPTGELFF
TRBV5-6,TRBD2,TRBJ2-2,.,TGTGCCAGCAGCTTGCTAGCGGGGGGGTCCACCGGGGAGCTGTTTTTT,CASSLLAGGSTGELFF
TRBV12-3/TRBV12-4,.,TRBJ1-1,many,TGTGCCAGCAGTTTATACGCACCGAACACTGAAGCTTTCTTT,CASSLYAPNTEAFF
TRBV5-6,TRBD1,TRBJ2-1,many,TGTGCCAGCAGCCCGGACAGGGGGAGTGGGGGCAATGAGCAGTTCTTC,CASSPDRGSGGNEQFF
TRBV12-3/TRBV12-4,.,TRBJ2-7,many,TGTGCCAGCAGTTTCGAGGGTTCCGACTACGGGCAGTACTTC,CASSFEGSDYGQYF
TRBV12-3/TRBV12-4,.,TRBJ1-1,many,TGTGCCAGCAGCCCGGGGGTGGACACTGAAGCTTTCTTT,CASSPGVDTEAFF
TRBV5-5,TRBD1,TRBJ2-7,many,TGTGCCAGCAGCCCAGGGACAGGGGGCTTCACTATCCACTACGAGCAGTACTTC,CASSPGTGGFTIHYEQYF
TRBV7-2,.,TRBJ1-4,.,TGTGCCTGCTCTGGGGACGGGACAAGTAATGAAAAACTGTTTTTT,CACSGDGTSNEKLFF
TRBV5-1,TRBD1,TRBJ1-2,many,TGCGCCAGCAGGTCAACCGGGACAGGGGGCCGCTACACCTTC,CASRSTGTGGRYTF
TRBV12-3/TRBV12-4,.,TRBJ1-1,many,TGTGCCAGCAGTTTACTTCTAGAAGCTTTCTTT,CASSLLLEAFF
TRBV7-9,.,TRBJ1-2,many,TGTGCCAGCAGCTCTGAGGCCCCATATAACTATGGCTACACCTTC,CASSSEAPYNYGYTF
TRBV7-2,TRBD2,TRBJ2-4,few,TGTGCCAGCAGCACTGGGGGAGGGGCCTGGGCCAAAAACATTCGGTACTTC,CASSTGGGAWAKNIRYF
TRBV29-1,.,TRBJ2-7,many,TGCAGCGTACTTGTGGGTAGCTACGAGCAGTACTTC,CSVLVGSYEQYF
TRBV11-3,.,TRBJ2-2,many,TGTGCCAGCAGCTTATACCCCACCGGGGAGCTGTTTTTT,CASSLYPTGELFF
TRBV14,TRBD1,TRBJ1-1,few,TGTGCCAGCAGCCAAGATCGAGGACAGGCAGCTTTCTTT,CASSQDRGQAAFF
TRBV12-3/TRBV12-4,.,TRBJ2-7,.,TGTGCCAGCAGTCGCCTCGGGGCGGGAAGGGTTTCCTACGAGCAGTACTTC,CASSRLGAGRVSYEQYF
TRBV27,TRBD1,TRBJ2-7,.,TGTGCCAGCAGTTTTAGGGGACAGGGTTACGAGCAGTACTTC,CASSFRGQGYEQYF
TRBV12-3/TRBV12-4,.,TRBJ1-6,once,TGTGCCAGCAGTCTCCTCGGGGCCGAAAATTCACCCCTCCACTTT,CASSLLGAENSPLHF
TRBV12-3/TRBV12-4,.,TRBJ1-2,many,TGTGCCAGCAGGAGGGTTAACTATGGCTACACCTTC,CASRRVNYGYTF
TRBV9,.,TRBJ2-3,many,TGTGCCAGCAGCGTAGCTTGGGGACCCACAGATACGCAGTATTTT,CASSVAWGPTDTQYF